The 20 T cell receptor beta chains in this list originate from one sample, sequenced in a study of blood T cell repertoires in COVID-19. TCRdb's copy holds only in-frame clones and misses some; the assay was immunoSEQ multiplex PCR. The sample contains about 300,000 clones, 85% to 90% of which appear only once. The sample comprised peripheral blood. The receptors were gathered from a woman aged 40 to 49 who had recovered from COVID-19.

The rearrangement uses TRBV18 and TRBJ1-2; D gene ambiguous. V shed 3 bases and J shed 4 bases, with 9 bases lying between them. CDR3 length equals 13 residues. Germline-derived CDR1 and CDR2 are KGHSH and LQKENI. In DNA form, the CDR3 reads TGTGCCAGCTCACCGGAGCGGTTCTATGGCTACACCTTC. Its translation is CASSPERFYGYTF.

V usage is TRBV6-5 and J usage is TRBJ2-1, with 12 bases matching TRBD2. This CDR3 spans 14 amino acids. Germline-derived CDR1 and CDR2 are MNHEY and SVGAGI. The ends lost 3 bases at V and 9 bases at J; junction bases unmatched: 3. The CDR3 DNA sequence: TGTGCCAGCAGTTATACTAGCGGGGGGATTGAGCAGTTCTTC. Translated, it gives CASSYTSGGIEQFF.

This clone has only one observation. The V and J genes are TRBV9 and TRBJ1-1; no definite D call. The V gene's germline CDR1 is SGDLS and CDR2 YYNGEE. This CDR3 contains 13 residues. V was pared by 3 bases and J by 0 bases, with 6 bases between. DNA of the CDR3: TGTGCCAGCAGCGCAACAGTGAACACTGAAGCTTTCTTT. Translated, it gives CASSATVNTEAFF.

CDR3 bases: TGTGCCAGCAGCCCCTTGGGCTCCCTCTATGGCTACACCTTC. Protein sequence: CASSPLGSLYGYTF. The J gene is TRBJ1-2, the V gene TRBV9; D not resolved. Germline lookup yields CDR1 SGDLS and CDR2 YYNGEE. The CDR3 sequence is 14 residues long. Trimming took off 4 bases at V and 4 bases at J, with 14 bases between the two ends.

This sequence joins TRBV24-1 and TRBJ1-5, with 7 bases matching TRBD1. Trimming at V came to 4 bases and at J to 2 bases, leaving 7 bases not matched to a gene. This CDR3 comprises 16 residues. From germline, CDR1 is KGHDR and CDR2 SFDVKD. CDR3 in amino acids: CATSELTGPGNQPQHF. CDR3 DNA: TGTGCCACCAGTGAGTTGACAGGGCCAGGCAATCAGCCCCAGCATTTT.

The chain uses TRBV6-1 and TRBJ2-7; maybe TRBD2 (6 bases). V lost 1 base and J 2 bases, leaving 9 bases between the germline ends. The CDR3 spans 14 residues. In germline, CDR1 is MNHNS, CDR2 SASEGT. The CDR3, as DNA: TGTGCCAGCAGTGAAGTGGCGGGGCCCTACGAGCAGTACTTC. Its translation is CASSEVAGPYEQYF.

The chain is built from TRBV7-2 and TRBJ2-3; 7 nucleotides line up with TRBD2. CDR1 and CDR2 from the germline V gene are SGHTA and FQGNSA. The trim removed 5 bases at V and 1 base at J, leaving 9 bases unmatched. The CDR3 spans 16 residues. DNA for the CDR3: TGTGCCAGCAGCCGCCGGACTAGTACTGGCACAGATACGCAGTATTTT. It translates to CASSRRTSTGTDTQYF. The whole variable domain, remainder taken from reference TRBV7-2 and TRBJ2-3, is GAGVSQSPSNKVTEKGKDVELRCDPISGHTALYWYRQSLGQGLEFLIYFQGNSAPDKSGLPSDRFSAERTGGSVSTLTIQRTQQEDSAVYLCASSRRTSTGTDTQYFGPGTRLTVL.

The chain is built from TRBV15 and TRBJ1-1; no definite D call. The germline V gene encodes CDR1 LNHNV and CDR2 YYDKDF (reference sequence). CDR3 length equals 13 residues. V dropped 1 base and J dropped 6 bases, with 9 bases sitting between them. CDR3 in amino acids: CATSRGEVAEAFF. The CDR3 region has the DNA TGTGCCACCAGCAGAGGCGAGGTCGCTGAAGCTTTCTTT.

This clone was detected only once. The J gene is TRBJ2-1, the V gene TRBV27; TRBD2 matches 9 bases. This CDR3 is 17 amino acids long. Germline trimming cut 0 bases from V and 4 bases from J; bases unmatched to any gene: 7. Germline V gene lookup returns CDR1 MNHEY and CDR2 SMNVEV (reference sequence). CDR3 sequence (DNA): TGTGCCAGCAGTTTATCCCGGCGGGGGGGTTATTACAATGAGCAGTTCTTC. Its protein product is CASSLSRRGGYYNEQFF.

The V gene is TRBV7-2, the J gene TRBJ1-5; 8 nucleotides line up with TRBD1. Trimming removed 1 base from V and 7 bases from J; junction bases left unmatched: 9. Germline CDR1 reads SGHTA; CDR2 reads FQGNSA. The CDR3 contains 16 residues. The CDR3 reads CASSLGSRGLGQPQHF. The CDR3 DNA reads TGTGCCAGCAGCTTAGGGTCCAGGGGGCTAGGACAGCCCCAGCATTTT.

The rearrangement uses TRBV7-9 and TRBJ2-1; 9 bases match TRBD1. V dropped 5 bases and J dropped 6; count of bases not matched to a gene: 5. The CDR3 contains 14 residues. CDR1 is SEHNR, CDR2 FQNEAQ, per germline (reference sequence). This CDR3 is CASSSRDRVNEQFF. The CDR3 DNA reads TGTGCCAGCAGCAGCCGGGACAGGGTCAATGAGCAGTTCTTC.

This clone has just a few counts. The gene calls are TRBV9 and TRBJ2-2; 7 bases are a match to TRBD1. CDR3 size: 17 residues. The V gene end was trimmed by 0 bases and the J gene end by 0 bases; junction bases not matched to a gene: 5. Germline lookup yields CDR1 SGDLS and CDR2 YYNGEE. CDR3 loop: CASSVDKDRPNTGELFF. DNA for the CDR3: TGTGCCAGCAGCGTAGATAAGGACAGGCCGAACACCGGGGAGCTGTTTTTT.

This chain links TRBV4-3 with TRBJ2-5, with no clear D. With 0 bases removed from V and 3 bases from J, the gap between germline ends came to 8 bases. The CDR3 length is 14 residues. Looked up from germline, CDR1 is LGHNA and CDR2 is YSLEER. CDR3 residues: CASSQDWLEETQYF. The CDR3 nucleotides read TGCGCCAGCAGCCAAGATTGGCTCGAAGAGACCCAGTACTTC.

The chain joins TRBV11-2 to TRBJ1-2; 8 positions agree with TRBD1. The junction had 2 bases not matched to a gene; V was cut back by 2 bases and J by 6 bases. Germline V gives CDR1 SGHAT, CDR2 FQNNGV. The CDR3 loop spans 13 amino acids. The CDR3 DNA reads as TGTGCCAGCAGCTTATTGGACAGGGATGGCTACACCTTC. It specifies CASSLLDRDGYTF.

This clone appeared once. V gene TRBV9 combines with J gene TRBJ2-2, with D hard to call. This CDR3 has 13 residues. V lost 4 bases and J 1 base, leaving 5 bases between the germline ends. Germline CDR1 SGDLS, CDR2 YYNGEE. The CDR3 loop is CASSWQNTGELFF. The CDR3 DNA is TGTGCCAGCAGCTGGCAGAACACCGGGGAGCTGTTTTTT.

The V call is TRBV11-3, the J call TRBJ2-2, with 7 bases aligning to TRBD2. The ends lost 6 bases at V and 3 bases at J; junction bases unmatched: 7. Germline V CDR1 and CDR2: SGHNT, YENEEA. CDR3 length: 15 amino acids. The CDR3 DNA reads TGTGCCAGCAGTACGGGGGGAGCCGACACCGGGGAGCTGTTTTTT. Residues: CASSTGGADTGELFF.

This chain uses TRBV24-1 with TRBJ1-5; D possibly corresponds to TRBD1 (5 bases). CDR1 and CDR2 from the germline V gene are KGHDR and SFDVKD. The V gene lost 3 bases and the J gene lost 2 bases, with 10 bases spanning the gap. The CDR3 extends over 15 amino acids. This CDR3 is CATSDGKGGNQPQHF. CDR3 in DNA: TGTGCCACCAGTGATGGCAAAGGGGGCAATCAGCCCCAGCATTTT.

There are a few counts of this clone. This chain joins TRBV19 and TRBJ1-2; 7 bases are a match to TRBD1. This CDR3 contains 14 residues. J gave up 6 bases and V 0 bases, and 4 bases lay outside the gene matches. CDR1 and CDR2 (germline): LNHDA, SQIVND (reference sequence). CDR3 coding DNA: TGTGCCAGTAGTATAGACGACAGGGACGATGGCTACACCTTC. It translates to CASSIDDRDDGYTF.

The chain employs TRBV19 and TRBJ2-2; 10 nucleotides align to TRBD1. Germline values: CDR1 LNHDA, CDR2 SQIVND (reference sequence). V was pared by 7 bases and J by 7 bases, with 3 bases of the junction left unmatched. This CDR3 contains 13 residues. CDR3 sequence: CASTDRGVGELFF. Written as DNA, the CDR3 is TGTGCCAGTACGGACAGGGGGGTCGGGGAGCTGTTTTTT.

Worth noting for this clone: The junction does not match germline at one end; this may be a read error. The gene calls are TRBV12-3 or TRBV12-4 and TRBJ1-4; D might be TRBD1 (6 bases). This CDR3 is built from 12 residues. The CDR3 protein is CASGFLGGKLFF. CDR3 coding DNA: TGTGCCAGCGGTTTTTTAGGGGGAAAACTGTTTTTT.